This entry features one TCR beta chain sequence. The PCR employed 60 Vbeta primers together with 13 Jbeta primers. Data came from immunoSEQ multiplex PCR; TCRdb stores just in-frame clones and leaves some out. The table records roughly 160,000 clones, approximately 85% of them present only once. Germline V gene lookup returns CDR1 SGHRS and CDR2 YFSETQ. CDR3 length: 14 amino acids. V lost 0 bases to trimming and J lost 4 bases, with 8 bases between them. The data are from a study of cytomegalovirus exposure and HLA in healthy donors. The chain employs TRBV5-1 and TRBJ1-5; TRBD1 is a possible D gene (5 bases). The receptor was isolated from a man younger than 30 in good health and CMV-seropositive. Sequencing used PBMCs. The CDR3: CASSLVSGNQPQHF. The CDR3 region has the DNA TGCGCCAGCAGCTTGGTGTCAGGGAATCAGCCCCAGCATTTT.